This T cell receptor beta chain comes out of a study of T cell responses to AZD1222 COVID-19 vaccine. Study results and caveats: No day 14 peak samples; only post-peak repertoires were characterized. It should be noted that donors were predominantly white British and more often female, and clonal diversity was possibly underestimated.

Assay: immunoSEQ multiplex PCR; the TCRdb copy retains only in-frame clones and omits some. The table includes under 150,000 clones, approximately 94% detected once. Germline V gene sequence: CDR1 SGDLS, CDR2 YYNGEE. This CDR3 has 14 residues. The V gene end was trimmed by 4 bases and the J gene end by 4 bases; junction bases not matched to a gene: 3. A note on this clone: What it recognizes is unknown.

Sequences were derived from peripheral blood, sampled on day 0 of AZD1222 vaccination. This rearrangement joins TRBV9 to TRBJ2-5, with 11 bases identical to TRBD2. This receptor was taken from an adult in good health. CDR3 DNA: TGTGCCAGCAGCTTAGCGGGGGGGCGAGAGACCCAGTACTTC. It encodes CASSLAGGRETQYF.